This entry concerns a single T cell receptor (beta chain). The germline gives CDR1 MDHEN, CDR2 SYDVKM. V gave up 6 bases and J gave up 5 bases, with 13 bases separating them. This CDR3 region has 13 residues. The data were taken from a study of blood T cell repertoires in COVID-19. For the study at large: Some COVID-19 samples were acute and others convalescent; all came from the United States, Italy and Spain. T cells, B-cell-depleted T cells, or PBMCs supplied cDNA or gDNA.

The authors' processing: Cell counts per sample came from amplifying reference gene primers. Libraries were prepared by immunoSEQ multiplex PCR; TCRdb keeps only in-frame clonotypes and omits some of them. V and J calls and clone size follow that table, whereas D and trimming were derived from the DNA. The sample records more than 150,000 clones, roughly 89% being singletons. The clonotype comes from a man aged 45 to 65 with acute or convalescent COVID-19. This rearrangement joins TRBV28 to TRBJ2-5; D remains unclear. The source material was peripheral blood. The CDR3 DNA reads as TGTGCCAGCAGGACCGGTCCGGAGGAGACCCAGTACTTC. Protein product: CASRTGPEETQYF. Looking up the rest from reference TRBV28 and TRBJ2-5 gives the full variable domain: DVKVTQSSRYLVKRTGEKVFLECVQDMDHENMFWYRQDPGLGLRLIYFSYDVKMKEKGDIPEGYSVSREKKERFSLILESASTNQTSMYLCASRTGPEETQYFGPGTRLLVL.